This passage covers 18 T cell receptor beta chains from one sample sequenced in a study of cytomegalovirus exposure and HLA in healthy donors. Use of 60 Vbeta and 13 Jbeta primers characterized the PCR. Data came from immunoSEQ multiplex PCR; TCRdb stores just in-frame clones and leaves some out. The table shows around 76,000 clones, with approximately 80% occurring only once. Specimen: PBMCs. These receptors were taken from a woman aged 40 to 50 in good health and CMV-seropositive.

This chain links TRBV29-1 with TRBJ2-2; the match to TRBD2 covers 8 bases. The junction had 5 bases not matched to a gene; V was cut back by 4 bases and J by 4 bases. This CDR3 is 14 amino acids long. Germline V gene data show CDR1 as SQVTM and CDR2 as ANQGSEA. CDR3: CSVAAGGGTGELFF. CDR3 bases: TGCAGCGTTGCGGCGGGGGGCGGCACCGGGGAGCTGTTTTTT.

The rearrangement links TRBV7-2 to TRBJ2-7; TRBD1 might be the D (6 bases). The CDR3 length is 14 residues. The germline V gene encodes CDR1 SGHTA and CDR2 FQGNSA. Trimming removed 2 bases at V and 0 bases at J, with 8 bases between. CDR3 sequence reads: CASSLRDTSYEQYF. The CDR3 nucleotides are TGTGCCAGCAGCTTAAGGGACACCTCCTACGAGCAGTACTTC.

This chain connects TRBV6-5 to TRBJ1-3; D unclear. This CDR3 contains 14 residues. Deletions cut 6 bases from V and 0 bases from J, with 9 bases between. Germline CDR1 reads MNHEY; CDR2 reads SVGAGI. This CDR3 reads CASRKLNSGNTIYF. The CDR3, as DNA: TGTGCCAGCAGGAAACTGAACTCTGGAAACACCATATATTTT.

The genes are TRBV19 and TRBJ2-3; 8 bases match TRBD2. Germline CDR1 reads LNHDA; CDR2 reads SQIVND (reference sequence). The CDR3 contains 16 residues. The ends lost 3 bases at V and 1 base at J; junction bases unmatched: 6. CDR3 region: CASSIQGSGGTDTQYF. The DNA for the CDR3 is TGTGCCAGTAGTATTCAGGGTAGCGGGGGCACAGATACGCAGTATTTT. Together with reference TRBV19 and TRBJ2-3, the CDR3 gives the full variable domain: DGGITQSPKYLFRKEGQNVTLSCEQNLNHDAMYWYRQDPGQGLRLIYYSQIVNDFQKGDIAEGYSVSREKKESFPLTVTSAQKNPTAFYLCASSIQGSGGTDTQYFGPGTRLTVL.

The J gene is TRBJ2-2, the V gene TRBV2, with no clear D. This CDR3 is 12 amino acids long. CDR1 and CDR2 (germline): SNHLY, FYNNEI. With 4 bases removed from V and 3 bases from J, the gap between germline ends came to 3 bases. CDR3 protein: CASSVDTGELFF. Written as DNA, the CDR3 is TGTGCCAGCAGTGTAGACACCGGGGAGCTGTTTTTT.

On this clone itself: Because the CDR3 is missing its conserved closing phenylalanine or tryptophan, this is likely a read error. The V and J genes are TRBV5-1 and TRBJ1-1, with D unresolved. The CDR3 runs to 14 residues. Per germline, CDR1 SGHRS and CDR2 YFSETQ. Trimming pared 3 bases from V and 1 base from J, leaving 10 bases between. The CDR3 loop reads CASSSFRRNTEAFL. DNA of the CDR3: TGCGCCAGCAGCTCTTTTCGGCGGAACACTGAAGCTTTCCTT.

The genes are TRBV19 and TRBJ1-4; tentative D call: TRBD1 (6 bases). Deletions cut 6 bases from V and 7 bases from J, with 15 bases between. CDR3 length: 14 amino acids. CDR1 LNHDA and CDR2 SQIVND come from the germline V gene (reference sequence). CDR3 sequence reads: CASSSLGAGEKLFF. CDR3 sequence (DNA): TGTGCCAGTAGCAGTCTGGGGGCAGGTGAAAAACTGTTTTTT. Full variable domain (missing parts from reference TRBV19 and TRBJ1-4): DGGITQSPKYLFRKEGQNVTLSCEQNLNHDAMYWYRQDPGQGLRLIYYSQIVNDFQKGDIAEGYSVSREKKESFPLTVTSAQKNPTAFYLCASSSLGAGEKLFFGSGTQLSVL.

The rearrangement joins TRBV18 to TRBJ2-4; 10 positions match TRBD2. The germline gives CDR1 KGHSH, CDR2 LQKENI. J was trimmed by 3 bases and V by 2 bases; bases with no gene match: 4. This CDR3 is built from 16 residues. CDR3 sequence reads: CASSPTSGEVKNIQYF. The CDR3 DNA reads as TGTGCCAGCTCACCAACTAGCGGGGAGGTCAAAAACATTCAGTACTTC.

The J gene is TRBJ2-7, the V gene TRBV6-5; TRBD1 is a possible D gene (6 bases). CDR1 is MNHEY, CDR2 SVGAGI, per germline. The ends were cut back, 6 bases at V and 7 bases at J, with 13 bases in the middle. The CDR3 is made up of 12 amino acids. As DNA, the CDR3 is TGTGCCAGCAGCGCACAGGGTTGGGAGCAGTACTTC. It translates to CASSAQGWEQYF.

The chain has TRBV15 and TRBJ2-5; weak D call: TRBD2 (6 bases). This CDR3 has 15 residues. CDR1 is LNHNV and CDR2 is YYDKDF in the germline V gene (reference sequence). V lost 8 bases and J 4 bases, leaving 20 bases between the germline ends. This CDR3 reads CATSKPGLGVETQYF. The CDR3 region has the DNA TGTGCCACCTCCAAACCGGGACTGGGGGTAGAGACCCAGTACTTC.

This clone is a singleton in its sample. V is TRBV27 and J is TRBJ2-1, with a tentative D call TRBD2 (6 bases). Trimming removed 0 bases from V and 1 base from J, with 7 bases in between. CDR3 length equals 15 residues. Germline V CDR1 and CDR2: MNHEY, SMNVEV (reference sequence). As DNA, the CDR3 is TGTGCCAGCAGTTTATCGGGGGGTTCCTACAATGAGCAGTTCTTC. Translation gives CASSLSGGSYNEQFF.

CDR3 nucleotides: TGTGCCAGCAGCCCGGACAGGGCTGGATATGGCTACACCTTC. This sequence encodes CASSPDRAGYGYTF. The J gene is TRBJ1-2, the V gene TRBV28, with 8 bases matching TRBD1. The CDR3 is 14 residues long. Germline CDR1 MDHEN, CDR2 SYDVKM. The V gene end was trimmed by 6 bases and the J gene end by 5 bases; junction bases not matched to a gene: 8.

This chain uses TRBV28 with TRBJ2-5; tentatively, D is TRBD2 (6 bases). The J call may be wrong; the DNA end is better matched by TRBJ2-7. Germline V gives CDR1 MDHEN, CDR2 SYDVKM. The CDR3 is 15 residues long. This CDR3 is CASTTNGGGSYEQYF. Written as DNA, the CDR3 is TGTGCCAGCACCACCAATGGGGGAGGAAGTTACGAGCAGTACTTC.

The chain has TRBV7-3 and TRBJ2-1; 9 bases match TRBD2. The CDR3 length is 15 residues. Germline trimming cut 2 bases from V and 7 bases from J; bases unmatched to any gene: 6. Germline V gives CDR1 SGHTA, CDR2 FQGTGA. The DNA of the CDR3 is TGTGCCAGCAGCTTACGGAGCGGGGGGTTTAATGAGCAGTTCTTC. Residues: CASSLRSGGFNEQFF.

The chain joins TRBV19 to TRBJ2-7, with D possibly matching TRBD1 (5 bases). Between the trimmed V and J ends, which lost 1 base and 2 bases, there was a span of 9 bases. The CDR3 contains 14 residues. The germline gives CDR1 LNHDA, CDR2 SQIVND (reference sequence). The CDR3 DNA follows: TGTGCCAGTAGTATAGTCACAGGTCCCTACGAGCAGTACTTC. It encodes CASSIVTGPYEQYF. Complete variable domain (other parts from reference TRBV19 and TRBJ2-7): DGGITQSPKYLFRKEGQNVTLSCEQNLNHDAMYWYRQDPGQGLRLIYYSQIVNDFQKGDIAEGYSVSREKKESFPLTVTSAQKNPTAFYLCASSIVTGPYEQYFGPGTRLTVT.

V and J are TRBV4-3 and TRBJ2-2; D perhaps matches TRBD1 (6 bases). V lost 4 bases and J 4 bases, leaving 22 bases between the germline ends. The germline gives CDR1 LGHNA, CDR2 YSLEER. The CDR3 length is 18 residues. The CDR3 region has the DNA TGCGCCAGCAGCCGTCATACCCCCAGGGGCACCGGCACCGGGGAGCTGTTTTTT. As protein: CASSRHTPRGTGTGELFF.

This chain uses TRBV7-3 with TRBJ2-1; 9 bases are shared with TRBD1. The junction had 11 bases not matched to a gene; V was cut back by 5 bases and J by 6 bases. Germline lookup yields CDR1 SGHTA and CDR2 FQGTGA. The CDR3 extends over 16 amino acids. CDR3 sequence: CASSPNPGQGRNEQFF. DNA for the CDR3: TGTGCCAGCAGCCCAAACCCGGGACAGGGTCGCAATGAGCAGTTCTTC.

V and J are TRBV7-9 and TRBJ1-1; TRBD1 matches at 8 bases. The CDR3 runs to 14 residues. The V segment lost 4 bases and the J segment 5 bases; nucleotides outside the gene matches: 6. The germline V gene has CDR1 SEHNR and CDR2 FQNEAQ (reference sequence). CDR3 DNA sequence: TGTGCCAGCAGCTCACAGGGGGGTATGACTGAAGCTTTCTTT. This sequence encodes CASSSQGGMTEAFF.